This TCR beta chain originates from a study of response to subunit inactivated influenza vaccine. Overall study findings and caveats: The authors suggested that every seasonal influenza vaccination recruits few new T cells.

The CDR3 is 16 amino acids. Trimming at V came to 0 bases and at J to 3 bases, leaving 7 bases not matched to a gene. Germline values: CDR1 SGHDT, CDR2 YYEEEE. As concerns this clonotype: Its matching antigen is unknown.

TCRdb processed the RT-PCR reads anew with MiXCR; each CDR3 protein has one entry. The sample has roughly 630,000 distinct CDR3 sequences, roughly 15% seen once. This chain connects TRBV5-6 to TRBJ2-3; 7 bases are a match to TRBD2. Source: PBMCs from blood, taken approximately 15 days before vaccination. The source is a man aged 45-65 years who received an inactivated influenza vaccine. The CDR3 DNA follows: TGTGCCAGCAGCTTGGTGTTTCAGGGAGGGACAGATACGCAGTATTTT. Translating it yields CASSLVFQGGTDTQYF.